This TCR beta chain was identified during a study of regulatory T cells in long-lasting Graves disease. This clonotype was observed many times. Regarding time point: newly diagnosed GD, antithyroid drugs for less than 3 months. PBMC-extracted RNA yielded the TCR library. For TCR beta, libraries came from iRepertoire HTBI primers and Arm-PCR of CDR3 regions. Via MiXCR, TCRdb re-called the multiplex PCR reads, giving one row per CDR3 protein. Seen here are roughly 220,000 distinct CDR3 sequences, approximately 20% observed once, and the top ten hold over 20%. The clonotype was recovered from a female donor with Graves disease. The specimen comprised peripheral blood mononuclear cells (PBMCs), sampled at new diagnosis, from a patient treated with antithyroid drugs.

CDR3 in DNA: TGTGCCACCAGTGCTCCGGGGAGGAACACTGAAGCTTTCTTT. Translated, it gives CATSAPGRNTEAFF. V gene TRBV24-1 combines with J gene TRBJ1-1; no reliable D call. Germline-derived CDR1 and CDR2 are KGHDR and SFDVKD. The CDR3 contains 14 residues. V lost 5 bases and J 1 base, leaving 10 bases between the germline ends.